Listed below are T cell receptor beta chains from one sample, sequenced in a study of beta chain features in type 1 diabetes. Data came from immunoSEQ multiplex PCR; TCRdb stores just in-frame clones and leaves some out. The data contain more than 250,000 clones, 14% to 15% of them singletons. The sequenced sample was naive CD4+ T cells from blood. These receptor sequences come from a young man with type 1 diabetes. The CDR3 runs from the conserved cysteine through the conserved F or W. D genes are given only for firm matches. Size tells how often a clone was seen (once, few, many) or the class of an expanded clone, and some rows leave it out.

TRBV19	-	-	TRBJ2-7	CASSIRDRIYEQYF	TGTGCCAGTAGTATCCGTGACAGGATATACGAGCAGTACTTC
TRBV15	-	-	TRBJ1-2	CATSREAGPYGYTF	TGTGCCACCAGCAGAGAGGCAGGGCCCTATGGCTACACCTTC
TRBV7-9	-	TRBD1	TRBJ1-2	CASTPGQGGYGYTF	TGTGCCAGCACCCCGGGACAGGGAGGCTATGGCTACACCTTC
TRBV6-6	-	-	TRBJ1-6	CASSGQRQLSPLHF	TGTGCCAGCAGCGGCCAACGACAGTTATCACCCCTCCACTTT
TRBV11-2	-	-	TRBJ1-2	CASSLASPAWSGYTF	TGTGCCAGCAGCTTAGCATCGCCAGCCTGGAGTGGCTACACCTTC
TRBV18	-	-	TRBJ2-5	CASSPTAGGETQYF	TGTGCCAGCTCACCGACCGCAGGGGGGGAGACCCAGTACTTC
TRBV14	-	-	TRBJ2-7	CASSHLGAYEQYF	TGTGCCAGCAGCCACTTAGGAGCCTACGAGCAGTACTTC
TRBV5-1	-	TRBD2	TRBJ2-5	CASSPGTSGSNQYF	TGCGCCAGCAGCCCTGGGACTAGCGGGAGTAACCAGTACTTC
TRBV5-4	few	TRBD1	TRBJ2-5	CASSLATGLGETQYF	TGTGCCAGCAGCTTGGCGACAGGGTTGGGAGAGACCCAGTACTTC
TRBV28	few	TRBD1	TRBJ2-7	CASKNGQGVSYEQYF	TGTGCCAGCAAGAACGGACAGGGGGTCTCCTACGAGCAGTACTTC
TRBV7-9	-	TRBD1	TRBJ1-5	CASSWDRREPQHF	TGTGCCAGCAGCTGGGACAGGAGGGAACCCCAGCATTTT
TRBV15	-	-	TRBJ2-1	CATGLVRDHNEQFF	TGTGCCACCGGTCTCGTGCGGGACCACAATGAGCAGTTCTTC
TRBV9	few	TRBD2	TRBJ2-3	CASSAYSGGHTDTQYF	TGTGCCAGCAGCGCCTATAGCGGGGGACACACAGATACGCAGTATTTT
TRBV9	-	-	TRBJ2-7	CASSAGRGTYEQYF	TGTGCCAGCAGCGCGGGACGGGGGACCTACGAGCAGTACTTC
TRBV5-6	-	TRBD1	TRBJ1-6	CASSLTGQGNSPLHF	TGTGCCAGCAGCTTGACGGGACAGGGGAATTCACCCCTCCACTTT
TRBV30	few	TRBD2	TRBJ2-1	CASPILAGSYNEQFF	TGTGCCTCTCCTATACTAGCGGGGTCCTACAATGAGCAGTTCTTC
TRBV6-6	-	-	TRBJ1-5	CASSLRNQPQHF	TGTGCCAGCAGCCTTCGCAATCAGCCCCAGCATTTT
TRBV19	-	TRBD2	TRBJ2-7	CASSRLAGGGSYEQYF	TGTGCCAGTAGCCGACTAGCGGGAGGGGGCTCCTACGAGCAGTACTTC
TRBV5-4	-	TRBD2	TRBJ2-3	CASSARREGTDTQYF	TGTGCCAGCAGCGCCAGGCGGGAGGGCACAGATACGCAGTATTTT
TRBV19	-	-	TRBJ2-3	CASSTLLTDTQYF	TGTGCCAGTAGTACTCTTCTCACAGATACGCAGTATTTT
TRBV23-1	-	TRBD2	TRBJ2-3	CASSLGTSGPRGTDTQYF	TGCGCCAGCAGTCTCGGGACTAGCGGACCCCGGGGAACAGATACGCAGTATTTT
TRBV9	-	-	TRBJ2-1	CASSVVPERNEQFF	TGTGCCAGCAGCGTTGTCCCTGAGAGGAATGAGCAGTTCTTC
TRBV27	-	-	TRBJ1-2	CASSLSPGGAANLAYGYTF	TGTGCCAGCAGTTTATCGCCAGGTGGGGCAGCTAACTTAGCCTATGGCTACACCTTC
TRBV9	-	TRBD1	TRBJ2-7	CASSTGQGAYEQYF	TGTGCCAGCAGCACAGGACAGGGGGCCTACGAGCAGTACTTC
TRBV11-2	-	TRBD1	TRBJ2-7	CASSLDLRGLRRYEQYF	TGTGCCAGCAGCTTAGACCTCAGGGGGCTGCGGAGGTACGAGCAGTACTTC
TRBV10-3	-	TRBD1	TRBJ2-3	CASRDSSTDTQYF	TGTGCCAGCCGGGACAGTAGCACAGATACGCAGTATTTT
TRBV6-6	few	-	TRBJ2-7	CASKVGAGDSYEQYF	TGTGCCAGCAAGGTCGGGGCAGGGGATTCCTACGAGCAGTACTTC
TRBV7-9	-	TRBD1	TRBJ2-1	CASSGPQGAYEQFF	TGTGCCAGCAGCGGACCCCAGGGGGCCTATGAGCAGTTCTTC
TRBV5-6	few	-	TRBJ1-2	CASSYRERGGYTF	TGTGCCAGCAGCTACCGGGAACGGGGAGGCTACACCTTC
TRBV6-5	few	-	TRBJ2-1	CASSFSNEQFF	TGTGCCAGCAGTTTCAGCAATGAGCAGTTCTTC
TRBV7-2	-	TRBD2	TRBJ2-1	CASSRGLAQTGNEQFF	TGTGCCAGCAGCCGGGGACTAGCGCAGACGGGAAATGAGCAGTTCTTC
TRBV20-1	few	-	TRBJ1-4	CSAPIGGKLFF	TGCAGTGCTCCGATCGGAGGAAAACTGTTTTTT
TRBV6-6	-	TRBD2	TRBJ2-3	CASSYDPRGGRDTQYF	TGTGCCAGCAGTTACGATCCACGGGGGGGCCGAGATACGCAGTATTTT
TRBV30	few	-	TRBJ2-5	CAWSVLNYEETQYF	TGTGCCTGGAGTGTACTGAACTATGAGGAGACCCAGTACTTC
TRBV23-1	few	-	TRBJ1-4	CASRSPLEGGRLEKLFF	TGCGCCAGTAGGTCACCCCTCGAAGGGGGAAGGCTGGAAAAACTGTTTTTT
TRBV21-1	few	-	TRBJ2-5	CASSFRPGQYQETQYF	TGTGCCAGCAGCTTTCGGCCCGGACAGTACCAAGAGACCCAGTACTTC
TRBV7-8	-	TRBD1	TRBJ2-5	CASSLARTGGETQYF	TGTGCCAGCAGCTTAGCGAGGACAGGGGGCGAGACCCAGTACTTC
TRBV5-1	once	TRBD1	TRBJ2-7	CASSLGDSLYEQYF	TGCGCCAGCAGCTTGGGGGACAGCCTTTACGAGCAGTACTTC
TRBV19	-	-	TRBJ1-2	CASSSPSGWSIGYTF	TGTGCCAGTAGTAGTCCCTCAGGGTGGAGTATCGGCTACACCTTC
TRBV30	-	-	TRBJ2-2	CAWSVGSGYTGELFF	TGTGCCTGGAGTGTAGGGTCAGGGTACACCGGGGAGCTGTTTTTT
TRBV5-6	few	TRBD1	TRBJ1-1	CASRTGSTEAFF	TGTGCCAGCAGGACAGGGTCCACTGAAGCTTTCTTT
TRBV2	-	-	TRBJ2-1	CASSTGMGEQFF	TGTGCCAGCAGTACAGGGATGGGTGAGCAGTTCTTC
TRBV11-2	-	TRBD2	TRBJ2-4	CASRGGGEAKNIQYF	TGTGCCAGCAGGGGCGGGGGTGAGGCCAAAAACATTCAGTACTTC
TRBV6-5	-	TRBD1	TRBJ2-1	CASTRPGTGGILIF	TGTGCCAGCACTAGACCCGGGACAGGGGGCATCTTGATCTTC
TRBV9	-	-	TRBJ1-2	CASSGRVFADGYTF	TGTGCCAGCAGCGGCAGGGTTTTTGCGGATGGCTACACCTTC
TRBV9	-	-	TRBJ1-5	CASSPGSSNQPQHF	TGTGCCAGCAGTCCGGGGTCAAGCAATCAGCCCCAGCATTTT